The 11 T cell receptor beta chains reported below all come from one sample, sequenced in a study of blood T cell repertoires in COVID-19. This table comes from immunoSEQ multiplex PCR, and its TCRdb copy is limited to in-frame clones, with some not included. The sample contains 130,000 or so clones, about 90% of which appear only once. The sample comprised peripheral blood. The receptors originated from an older woman with acute or convalescent COVID-19.

The genes are TRBV2 and TRBJ1-3; 10 nucleotides line up with TRBD1. Germline V CDR1 and CDR2: SNHLY, FYNNEI. The CDR3 consists of 14 residues. The J segment lost 2 bases and the V segment lost 6 bases, leaving 1 base of the junction unmatched. The CDR3 DNA follows: TGTGCCAGCAGGGGGACAGGGGCTGGAAACACCATATATTTT. Its protein product is CASRGTGAGNTIYF.

On this clone: One end of the junction varies from germline; a read error may be responsible. The V and J genes are TRBV2 and TRBJ2-3; D uncertain. This CDR3 spans 12 amino acids. Looked up from germline, CDR1 is SNHLY and CDR2 is FYNNEI. The CDR3 region has the DNA TGTGCCACCAGTTCCCACACAGATACGCAGTATTTT. Amino acid sequence: CATSSHTDTQYF.

This clone was counted a few times. The chain couples TRBV9 to TRBJ1-2; TRBD1 might be the D (6 bases). This CDR3 has 12 amino acids. Germline assignment: CDR1 SGDLS and CDR2 YYNGEE. V was pared by 4 bases and J by 8 bases, with 12 bases between. This CDR3 is CASSRDIYGYTF. CDR3 sequence (DNA): TGTGCCAGCAGCCGGGACATTTACGGCTACACCTTC.

The rearrangement joins TRBV27 to TRBJ1-3; 9 nucleotides match TRBD1. CDR1 is MNHEY and CDR2 is SMNVEV in the germline V gene (reference sequence). The CDR3 is made up of 18 amino acids. J gave up 1 base and V 2 bases, and 9 bases lay outside the gene matches. CDR3 in amino acids: CASSLRVGQGGSGNTIYF. The DNA for the CDR3 is TGTGCCAGCAGTTTACGGGTGGGACAGGGCGGTTCTGGAAACACCATATATTTT.

V and J are TRBV7-3 and TRBJ2-6; 9 bases fit TRBD1. V was clipped by 3 bases and J by 0 bases; unmatched bases: 3. Germline V gives CDR1 SGHTA, CDR2 FQGTGA. This CDR3 is built from 17 residues. DNA for the CDR3: TGTGCCAGCAGCTTGGACAGGGGTAACTCTGGGGCCAACGTCCTGACTTTC. Amino acids: CASSLDRGNSGANVLTF. Full variable domain (remainder filled in from reference TRBV7-3 and TRBJ2-6): GAGVSQTPSNKVTEKGKYVELRCDPISGHTALYWYRQSLGQGPEFLIYFQGTGAADDSGLPNDRFFAVRPEGSVSTLKIQRTERGDSAVYLCASSLDRGNSGANVLTFGAGSRLTVL.

This clone was observed a handful of times. The V call is TRBV6-2 or TRBV6-3, the J call TRBJ1-6; 8 bases align to TRBD1. The ends lost 6 bases at V and 14 bases at J; junction bases unmatched: 24. CDR3 size: 18 residues. CDR1 is MNHEY, CDR2 SVGEGT, per germline. CDR3 sequence (DNA): TGTGCCAGCAGCTCCCAGAGCCAACAGGGGGGGCTACGAAGGACCCTCCACTTT. Protein sequence: CASSSQSQQGGLRRTLHF.

The chain links TRBV9 to TRBJ2-2; D is uncertain. Trimming took off 4 bases at V and 6 bases at J, with 7 bases between the two ends. CDR1 and CDR2 (germline): SGDLS, YYNGEE. There are 12 residues in the CDR3. This CDR3 is CASSSSSGELFF. The CDR3 DNA sequence: TGTGCCAGCAGCTCCAGTTCCGGGGAGCTGTTTTTT.

The chain carries TRBV5-1 and TRBJ2-3, with unresolved D. Deletions cut 1 base from V and 1 base from J, with 13 bases between. The CDR3 totals 16 residues. Germline CDR1 is SGHRS and CDR2 is YFSETQ. CDR3 sequence (DNA): TGCGCCAGCAGCTTGCAACCTTCCGGTGGCACAGATACGCAGTATTTT. The encoded protein is CASSLQPSGGTDTQYF. The variable domain in full, with the rest retrieved from reference TRBV5-1 and TRBJ2-3, is KAGVTQTPRYLIKTRGQQVTLSCSPISGHRSVSWYQQTPGQGLQFLFEYFSETQRNKGNFPGRFSGRQFSNSRSEMNVSTLELGDSALYLCASSLQPSGGTDTQYFGPGTRLTVL.

V is TRBV10-3 and J is TRBJ1-6; D may be TRBD1 (6 bases). The CDR3 is 13 amino acids. V shed 6 bases and J shed 11 bases, with 14 bases lying between them. The germline gives CDR1 ENHRY, CDR2 SYGVKD. The CDR3, as DNA: TGTGCCATCAGCGACCGGGACATTGCACCCCTCCACTTT. Residues: CAISDRDIAPLHF.

The chain is built from TRBV19 and TRBJ1-1, with D possibly matching TRBD1 (5 bases). The CDR3 covers 11 residues. Germline V gene sequence: CDR1 LNHDA, CDR2 SQIVND (reference sequence). In DNA form, the CDR3 reads TGTGCTATGGACACGGGTACTGAAGCTTTCTTT. Protein: CAMDTGTEAFF.

The chain recombines TRBV9 with TRBJ1-6; D is uncertain. Germline values: CDR1 SGDLS, CDR2 YYNGEE. The CDR3 consists of 15 residues. The V gene lost 0 bases and the J gene lost 6 bases, with 10 bases spanning the gap. CDR3 residues: CASSVATVINSPLHF. The CDR3 DNA is TGTGCCAGCAGCGTAGCCACAGTGATTAATTCACCCCTCCACTTT.